The 6 T cell receptor beta chains below were found in one sample sequenced in a study of metastatic and nonmetastatic thyroid tumors. TCRdb re-clonotyped the PCR reads through MiXCR. This table holds under 20,000 clones, under 30% found once. Every patient was untreated before thyroid surgery. The material sequenced was tumor tissue. Every receptor here comes from a female donor with papillary thyroid cancer or a benign thyroid nodule (not recorded which). Some clones in this sample may be carry-over from other donors' samples.

This chain uses TRBV12-3 or TRBV12-4 with TRBJ1-4, with TRBD1 matching over 7 bases. Germline trimming cut 6 bases from V and 6 bases from J; bases unmatched to any gene: 13. This CDR3 comprises 16 residues. As DNA, the CDR3 is TGTGCCAGCAGCGCTACCCTGACAGGGCTTCATGAAAAACTGTTTTTT. Its translation is CASSATLTGLHEKLFF.

This sequence joins TRBV6-5 and TRBJ2-5; D assignment may be TRBD1 or TRBD2 (6 bases each). Germline V CDR1 and CDR2: MNHEY, SVGAGI. The CDR3 consists of 13 residues. V dropped 0 bases and J dropped 14 bases, with 16 bases sitting between them. This CDR3 reads CASSYSRQGRFYF. The CDR3 bases are TGTGCCAGCAGTTACTCGAGGCAGGGGAGGTTCTACTTC.

As concerns this clone: At one boundary the junction diverges from the germline segment, which might be a read error. The V gene is TRBV6-1, the J gene TRBJ2-2; 8 positions agree with TRBD1. Germline V CDR1 and CDR2: MNHNS, SASEGT. The CDR3 spans 15 residues. CDR3 DNA: TGTGCCGGCAGTCGACAGGGGACGAACACCGGGGAGCTGTTTTTT. Translation: CAGSRQGTNTGELFF.

V is TRBV2 and J is TRBJ1-1; D remains ambiguous. The germline V and J ends were trimmed by 5 bases and 1 base, with 2 bases remaining between them. The CDR3 extends over 11 amino acids. CDR1 and CDR2 (germline): SNHLY, FYNNEI. DNA for the CDR3: TGTGCCAGCAGTAAGAACACTGAAGCTTTCTTT. Amino acids: CASSKNTEAFF.

Relative to its sample, this clone is medium-sized. Written as DNA, the CDR3 is TGTGCCAGCATGACTCAGCGGAGGACCTACGAGCAGTACTTC. This codes for CASMTQRRTYEQYF. The J gene is TRBJ2-7, the V gene TRBV28; a weak D match, TRBD2 (5 bases). CDR1 is MDHEN, CDR2 SYDVKM, per germline. The CDR3 covers 14 residues. With 7 bases removed from V and 2 bases from J, the gap between germline ends came to 15 bases.

In this sample, this clone turned up a few times. This sequence joins TRBV10-1 and TRBJ2-7; D is possibly TRBD1 (6 bases). The CDR3 spans 14 residues. V lost 5 bases to trimming and J lost 5 bases, with 16 bases between them. CDR1 WNHNN and CDR2 SYGVQD come from the germline V gene (reference sequence). The DNA of the CDR3 is TGCGCCAGCAGTCCTAGGGACATGGGTCACGAGCAGTACTTC. The encoded protein is CASSPRDMGHEQYF.